This TCR beta chain was sequenced for a study of T-cell reconstitution after alpha-beta-depleted transplantation in children. General study findings and limits: T-cell numbers and diversity, one year after transplant, stemmed largely from T cells that were newly produced. Recipient T cells and thymic progenitors that survived gave rise to the high TCRbeta diversity observed at day 60 in some patients. The study reportedly traced alpha-beta T cells about two months after transplant to several hundred expanded graft clones.

Germline lookup yields CDR1 SGHAT and CDR2 FQNNGV. The CDR3 sequence is 15 residues long. Deletions cut 4 bases from V and 4 bases from J, with 14 bases between. A remark on this clonotype: Its specificity is unknown.

Unique molecular identifiers were used in preparing the TCRbeta library. TCRdb recomputed calls from the PCR reads with MiXCR, one row per CDR3 protein. Among a few hundred thousand distinct CDR3 sequences listed, more than 20% were seen once. The chain is built from TRBV11-2 and TRBJ1-3; D may be TRBD1 (5 bases). Sequencing was performed on PBMCs, taken before TCRalphabeta/CD19-depleted stem cell transplant. The receptor comes from a boy younger than two with Wiskott-Aldrich syndrome, due to receive a stem cell transplant. As DNA, the CDR3 is TGTGCCAGCAGCTCAGGGACGGCAAGGGGAAACACCATATATTTT. Protein: CASSSGTARGNTIYF.